These 25 T cell receptor beta chains came from one sample sequenced in a study of shared clonotypes between healthy human individuals (dated by TCRdb to 2018 to 2021). Library method: the immunoSEQ multiplex PCR assay. In its TCRdb copy, this immuneACCESS table keeps in-frame sequences only and misses some clones. Where compared with another copy, unresolved V genes explain less than half of these, and the others have no known cause. The sample data list around 2.3 million clones, and around 95% of these were observed just once. The ten largest clones represent roughly 0.13% of the sample. Sequenced sample: naive CD4+ T cells sorted from blood. The intended sense of this specimen's cell subset or site label: CD45RA+ positively selected. All receptors come from a man younger than 35 in good health.

This rearrangement joins TRBV10-1 to TRBJ2-1; TRBD2 aligns across 9 bases. The V gene end was trimmed by 2 bases and the J gene end by 4 bases; junction bases not matched to a gene: 6. The CDR3 contains 16 residues. Germline lookup yields CDR1 WNHNN and CDR2 SYGVQD (reference sequence). The CDR3 spells CASSEPGTSRYNEQFF. The DNA of the CDR3 is TGCGCCAGCAGTGAGCCCGGGACTAGCCGGTACAATGAGCAGTTCTTC.

V usage is TRBV6-1 and J usage is TRBJ1-5, with 7 positions matching TRBD1. Germline loops: CDR1 MNHNS, CDR2 SASEGT. The trim removed 4 bases at V and 2 bases at J, leaving 5 bases unmatched. The CDR3 length is 15 residues. The CDR3 region is CASSVDTGGNQPQHF. As DNA, the CDR3 is TGTGCCAGCAGTGTAGACACAGGGGGCAATCAGCCCCAGCATTTT.

V is TRBV29-1 and J is TRBJ1-2, with TRBD1 as a possible D gene (6 bases). CDR3 length equals 15 residues. The germline gives CDR1 SQVTM, CDR2 ANQGSEA. V lost 6 bases, J lost 2 bases, and 19 bases lay in between. CDR3 sequence: CSVQNMGGTNYGYTF. The DNA of the CDR3 is TGCAGCGTCCAAAATATGGGCGGGACAAACTATGGCTACACCTTC.

The chain employs TRBV7-9 and TRBJ2-5, with a possible D match to TRBD2 (6 bases). Germline V gives CDR1 SEHNR, CDR2 FQNEAQ (reference sequence). V was shortened by 6 bases and J by 5 bases, with 10 bases between the two germline ends. This CDR3 has 12 amino acids. In nucleotides, the CDR3 is TGTGCCAGCAGGGAGGGATTGGAGACCCAGTACTTC. It encodes CASREGLETQYF.

The chain employs TRBV29-1 and TRBJ2-7; tentatively, D is TRBD1 or TRBD2 (5 bases each). The germline gives CDR1 SQVTM, CDR2 ANQGSEA. The CDR3 loop spans 13 amino acids. With 4 bases removed from V and 1 base from J, the gap between germline ends came to 11 bases. In nucleotides, the CDR3 is TGCAGCGTTGGTGGGACGGTATCCTACGAGCAGTACTTC. It codes for CSVGGTVSYEQYF.

Worth noting for this clone: Other DNA sequences in this sample translate to the same CDR3. The chain joins TRBV5-1 to TRBJ1-6; 8 bases match TRBD1. The CDR3 extends over 13 amino acids. V was pared by 4 bases and J by 7 bases, with 1 base of the junction left unmatched. Germline CDR1 is SGHRS and CDR2 is YFSETQ. Here the CDR3 DNA reads TGCGCCAGCAGCGGGACAGGAAATTCACCCCTCCACTTT. This gives the protein CASSGTGNSPLHF.

This clone was observed once. The sample contains more than one DNA sequence encoding this CDR3. This chain joins TRBV20-1 and TRBJ2-7, with unresolved D. Trimming shortened V by 3 bases and J by 5 bases, and 5 bases separated the two germline ends. CDR3 length: 10 residues. From germline, CDR1 is DFQATT and CDR2 SNEGSKA (reference sequence). The CDR3 DNA is TGCAGTGCTAGGAAAGACGAGCAGTACTTC. Translating gives CSARKDEQYF.

The rearrangement links TRBV10-1 to TRBJ1-1; possible D gene TRBD1, 6 bases. CDR1 is WNHNN and CDR2 is SYGVQD in the germline V gene (reference sequence). CDR3 length equals 19 residues. V was trimmed by 0 bases and J by 0 bases, leaving 20 bases between them. CDR3 coding DNA: TGCGCCAGCAGTGAGTCTGCGTTAGGGGGACTCCTTGTGAACACTGAAGCTTTCTTT. It specifies CASSESALGGLLVNTEAFF.

The chain uses TRBV19 and TRBJ1-3; tentatively, D is TRBD1 (6 bases). Germline V CDR1 and CDR2: LNHDA, SQIVND (reference sequence). The CDR3 runs 14 residues. V was trimmed by 5 bases and J by 4 bases, leaving 12 bases between them. The CDR3 protein is CASSEQGAGNTIYF. The CDR3 DNA sequence: TGTGCCAGTAGTGAACAGGGTGCCGGAAACACCATATATTTT. The full variable domain, with the rest looked up from reference TRBV19 and TRBJ1-3, is DGGITQSPKYLFRKEGQNVTLSCEQNLNHDAMYWYRQDPGQGLRLIYYSQIVNDFQKGDIAEGYSVSREKKESFPLTVTSAQKNPTAFYLCASSEQGAGNTIYFGEGSWLTVV.

A few counts support this clone. This sequence joins TRBV30 and TRBJ2-4; no clear D gene. Trimming removed 2 bases from V and 15 bases from J, with 17 bases in between. Germline V gene sequence: CDR1 GTSNPN, CDR2 SVGIG (reference sequence). The CDR3 runs 12 residues. This CDR3 is CAWSSPPLQLYF. The DNA of the CDR3 is TGTGCCTGGAGTTCCCCTCCGCTACAGCTGTACTTC.

This clone has just one count. This rearrangement joins TRBV18 to TRBJ1-6, with D possibly being TRBD1 (6 bases). The CDR3 is 16 amino acids. Trimming removed 3 bases at V and 4 bases at J, with 13 bases between. Germline CDR1 is KGHSH and CDR2 is LQKENI. DNA for the CDR3: TGTGCCAGCTCACCCACCGAGGGGGGTTATAATTCACCCCTCCACTTT. As protein: CASSPTEGGYNSPLHF.

The rearrangement uses TRBV6-1 and TRBJ2-1; D is perhaps TRBD2 (5 bases). Per germline, CDR1 MNHNS and CDR2 SASEGT. CDR3 length equals 12 residues. V was trimmed by 8 bases and J by 4 bases, leaving 9 bases between them. This CDR3 is CASRGDYNEQFF. The CDR3 region has the DNA TGTGCCAGCCGGGGAGATTACAATGAGCAGTTCTTC.

The rearrangement links TRBV5-6 to TRBJ1-1; maybe TRBD1 (5 bases). CDR3 length: 17 residues. Trimming took 4 bases from V and 0 from J, leaving 19 bases between them. Germline CDR1 SGHDT, CDR2 YYEEEE. The CDR3 DNA sequence: TGTGCCAGCAGCAACTGGGCAGGGCGGTTTCTGAACACTGAAGCTTTCTTT. It yields the protein CASSNWAGRFLNTEAFF.

CDR3 residues: CASKWGTALFF. CDR3 sequence (DNA): TGTGCCTCAAAATGGGGGACAGCACTATTTTTT. The chain recombines TRBV30 with TRBJ1-4; TRBD1 matches 7 bases. The germline gives CDR1 GTSNPN, CDR2 SVGIG (reference sequence). This CDR3 spans 11 amino acids. Trimming cost V 7 bases and J 17 bases; bases outside gene matches: 13.

In its sample, this clone was seen once. CDR3 sequence: CATSGGGDRRSYNEQFF. Written as DNA, the CDR3 is TGTGCCACCAGCGGGGGAGGGGACAGACGCTCCTACAATGAGCAGTTCTTC. V usage is TRBV15 and J usage is TRBJ2-1; D is tentatively TRBD1 or TRBD2 (7 bases each). V lost 5 bases and J 0 bases, leaving 17 bases between the germline ends. CDR3 length: 17 residues. Germline CDR1 is LNHNV and CDR2 is YYDKDF (reference sequence).

The chain carries TRBV7-2 and TRBJ2-2, with 7 bases matching TRBD2. CDR1 SGHTA and CDR2 FQGNSA come from the germline V gene. This CDR3 comprises 17 residues. Trimming removed 2 bases from V and 1 base from J; junction bases left unmatched: 7. The CDR3 loop is CASSLLKRGGNTGELFF. In nucleotides, the CDR3 is TGTGCCAGCAGCTTACTGAAGCGGGGAGGGAACACCGGGGAGCTGTTTTTT.

The gene calls are TRBV12-5 and TRBJ1-2; D possibly corresponds to TRBD1 (6 bases). V was clipped by 6 bases and J by 10 bases, with 12 bases between them. CDR1 and CDR2 (germline): LGHNT, FRNRAP. CDR3 size: 11 residues. Here the CDR3 reads CASGTDRTYTF. DNA for the CDR3: TGTGCTAGTGGAACGGACAGAACCTACACCTTC.

The chain uses TRBV5-4 and TRBJ2-2; TRBD1 agrees at 10 bases. After removal of 3 bases from V and 4 bases from J, the junction contained 12 bases not matched to a gene. Germline assignment: CDR1 SGHNT and CDR2 YYREEE (reference sequence). The CDR3 is 18 amino acids. The CDR3 sequence is CASSSKRTGGFITGELFF. As DNA, the CDR3 is TGTGCCAGCAGCTCAAAAAGGACAGGGGGTTTTATCACCGGGGAGCTGTTTTTT.

Points on this clone: The same CDR3 arises from other DNA sequences in this sample as well. The V call is TRBV18, the J call TRBJ2-7; 9 bases map to TRBD1. V lost 3 bases, J lost 1 base, and 4 bases stayed unmatched. This CDR3 spans 15 amino acids. Looked up from germline, CDR1 is KGHSH and CDR2 is LQKENI. The CDR3 here is CASSPGQGLSYEQYF. As DNA, the CDR3 is TGTGCCAGCTCACCTGGACAGGGGTTATCCTACGAGCAGTACTTC.

With regard to this clone: Different DNA sequences within this sample yield the same CDR3. The chain combines TRBV5-4 with TRBJ2-3; 11 bases align to TRBD2. CDR1 is SGHNT, CDR2 YYREEE, per germline (reference sequence). The CDR3 contains 16 residues. The ends lost 3 bases at V and 1 base at J; junction bases unmatched: 4. CDR3 loop: CASSSRTSGRTDTQYF. The CDR3, as DNA: TGTGCCAGCAGCTCGCGGACTAGCGGGCGCACAGATACGCAGTATTTT.

As regards this clone: Other nucleotide sequences from this sample produce the same CDR3. J is TRBJ2-7 and V is TRBV6-5; the D is unclear. Germline V CDR1 and CDR2: MNHEY, SVGAGI. The CDR3 is made up of 13 amino acids. Deletions cut 2 bases from V and 3 bases from J, with 8 bases between. The CDR3 DNA is TGTGCCAGCAGTTACCGACCCAACTACGAGCAGTACTTC. This translates into CASSYRPNYEQYF.

This chain uses TRBV30 with TRBJ1-4; D may be TRBD1 (5 bases). Trimming shortened V by 3 bases and J by 8 bases, and 10 bases separated the two germline ends. This CDR3 spans 12 amino acids. The germline V gene has CDR1 GTSNPN and CDR2 SVGIG (reference sequence). CDR3 nucleotides: TGTGCCTGGAGCAGGGCTGGGGAAAAACTGTTTTTT. It is translated as CAWSRAGEKLFF.

This clone was seen just once. J is TRBJ1-1 and V is TRBV30; D gene ambiguous. The ends were cut back, 7 bases at V and 1 base at J, with 13 bases in the middle. Germline assignment: CDR1 GTSNPN and CDR2 SVGIG (reference sequence). The CDR3 length is 13 residues. The CDR3 spells CASPLAGNTEAFF. The CDR3, as DNA: TGTGCCTCCCCACTGGCGGGGAACACTGAAGCTTTCTTT.

The genes are TRBV5-4 and TRBJ2-7; the D is unclear. The germline CDR1 and CDR2 sequences are SGHNT and YYREEE (reference sequence). The CDR3 is made up of 14 amino acids. Trimming took off 1 base at V and 3 bases at J, with 11 bases between the two ends. CDR3 sequence: CASSLSRKGYEQYF. The CDR3 DNA is TGTGCCAGCAGCTTGTCCCGGAAGGGCTACGAGCAGTACTTC.

The rearrangement uses TRBV28 and TRBJ1-4; D remains ambiguous. Trimming removed 4 bases from V and 4 bases from J, with 10 bases in between. Germline CDR1 and CDR2: MDHEN and SYDVKM. This CDR3 region has 14 residues. The CDR3 loop reads CASSSGQFNEKLFF. The CDR3 DNA follows: TGTGCCAGCAGTTCCGGGCAGTTTAATGAAAAACTGTTTTTT.